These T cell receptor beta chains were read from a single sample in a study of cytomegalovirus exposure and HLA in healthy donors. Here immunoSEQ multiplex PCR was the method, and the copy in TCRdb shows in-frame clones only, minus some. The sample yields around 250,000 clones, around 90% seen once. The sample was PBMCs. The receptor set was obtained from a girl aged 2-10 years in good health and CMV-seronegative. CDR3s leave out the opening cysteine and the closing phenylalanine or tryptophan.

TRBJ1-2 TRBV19 ASSIRTEYGYT
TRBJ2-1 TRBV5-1 ASSFAGDSYNEQF
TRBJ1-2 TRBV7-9 ASSSGTGIGYT
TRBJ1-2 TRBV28 ATPDGQGNYGYT
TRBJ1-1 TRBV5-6 ASSLGPRGFMNTEAF
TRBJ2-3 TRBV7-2 ASSFDPGTDTQY
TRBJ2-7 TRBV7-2 ASSLGYSSYEQY
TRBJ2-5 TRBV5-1 ASSLGLAGGVRGETQY
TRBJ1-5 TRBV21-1 ASLHGVQPQH
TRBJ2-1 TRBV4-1 ASSHESSGRAGLRDEQF
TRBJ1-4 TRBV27 ASSFRTGKNEKLF
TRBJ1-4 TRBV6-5 ASSPLGGNEKLF
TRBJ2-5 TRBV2 ASSNQGITQETQY
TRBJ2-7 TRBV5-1 ASSGWANDYEQY
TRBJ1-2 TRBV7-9 ASSRLFKYGYT
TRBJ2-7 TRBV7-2 ASSLDRVREQY
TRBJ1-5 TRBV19 ASSIDQPALQGQPQH
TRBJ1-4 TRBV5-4 ASSLEQGATNEKLF
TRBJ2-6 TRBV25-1 ASSEWGVGSGANVLT
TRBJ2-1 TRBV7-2 ASSRRQGNYNEQF
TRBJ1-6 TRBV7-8 ASSLPGLYNSPLH
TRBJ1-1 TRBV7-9 ASSSTRDRGLNTEAF
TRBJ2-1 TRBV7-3 ASSFGVSSYNEQF
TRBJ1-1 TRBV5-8 ASSWDRGRGTEAF
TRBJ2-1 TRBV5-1 ASSLGGSGSYNEQF
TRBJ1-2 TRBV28 ASSSNWRYGYT
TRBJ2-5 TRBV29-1 SAGQGGETQY
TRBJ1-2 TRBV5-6 ASSPEPRDREGGYT
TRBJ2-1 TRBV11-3 ASSPGGGRTYNEQF
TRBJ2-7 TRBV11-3 ASSPPRTASYEQY
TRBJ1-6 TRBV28 ASSFIQGGVDSPLH
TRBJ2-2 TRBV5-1 ASSLGTTNTGELF
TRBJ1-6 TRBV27 ASSPSSYNSPLH
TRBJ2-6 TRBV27 ASGMGGEASGANVLT
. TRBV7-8 ASSFLAGMPYEQY
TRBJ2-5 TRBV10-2 ASSEYDSSGETQY
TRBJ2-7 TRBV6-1 ASSASGTGGYEQY